The 20 T cell receptor beta chains given below trace back to one sample, sequenced in a study of T cells after yellow fever vaccination. A single record per CDR3 protein comes from TCRdb applying MiXCR to the 5' RACE reads. This table holds some 350,000 distinct CDR3 sequences, about 4% found once. The sample in question was PBMCs, obtained 5 days after the yellow fever booster vaccination. Every receptor here comes from a man between 18 and 35 years old who received the YFV17D yellow fever vaccine.

The rearrangement uses TRBV9 and TRBJ1-2; 7 positions agree with TRBD1. Germline V CDR1 and CDR2: SGDLS, YYNGEE. The length of the CDR3 is 14 residues. With V trimmed by 3 bases and J by 5 bases, 7 bases remained unmatched. The CDR3: CASSETGTGYGYTF. CDR3 sequence (DNA): TGTGCCAGCAGCGAGACAGGGACGGGGTATGGCTACACCTTC.

CDR3 sequence (DNA): TGTGCCAGCCTCCCCGGGCCGACGACCGGGGAGCTGTTTTTT. Its protein product is CASLPGPTTGELFF. The V and J genes are TRBV5-5 and TRBJ2-2; no firm D call. The CDR3 has 14 residues. CDR1 and CDR2 (germline): SGHKS, YYEKEE (reference sequence). Trimming shortened V by 7 bases and J by 5 bases, and 15 bases separated the two germline ends.

This chain joins TRBV19 and TRBJ2-2, with a possible D match to TRBD1 (5 bases). The CDR3 length is 17 residues. V gave up 2 bases and J gave up 9 bases, with 22 bases separating them. CDR1 and CDR2 (germline): LNHDA, SQIVND (reference sequence). CDR3 loop: CASSIWGLVRAPRELFF. CDR3 coding DNA: TGTGCCAGTAGTATATGGGGCCTCGTCCGGGCCCCTCGGGAGCTGTTTTTT.

This clonotype was counted ten times or more. The rearrangement joins TRBV6-4 to TRBJ2-3; 10 bases agree with TRBD2. The CDR3 is 14 amino acids. Unmatched junction bases numbered 7, after V lost 10 bases and J lost 3 bases. The germline V gene has CDR1 MRHNA and CDR2 SNTAGT. As DNA, the CDR3 is TGTGCCACTTCCAAGCGGGGGGGAACAGATACGCAGTATTTT. It specifies CATSKRGGTDTQYF.

The chain couples TRBV5-1 to TRBJ2-2, with D possibly matching TRBD1 (5 bases). This CDR3 has 16 amino acids. The V end was cut by 3 bases, the J end by 0 bases, with 12 bases between. Germline-derived CDR1 and CDR2 are SGHRS and YFSETQ. The CDR3: CASSSRVPANTGELFF. The CDR3 DNA is TGCGCCAGCAGCTCCAGGGTTCCCGCGAACACCGGGGAGCTGTTTTTT.

This clonotype was detected ten times or more. The chain links TRBV27 to TRBJ2-7, with TRBD1 as a possible D gene (6 bases). CDR1 and CDR2 (germline): MNHEY, SMNVEV (reference sequence). Trimming left V 8 bases short and J 5 bases short, with 16 bases between. The CDR3 has 13 amino acids. The CDR3 is CASSGTPWNEQYV. CDR3 coding DNA: TGTGCCAGCTCCGGGACACCTTGGAACGAGCAGTACGTC.

The table lists this clonotype with many counts. This chain connects TRBV30 to TRBJ2-2; tentative D call: TRBD1 (6 bases). Germline values: CDR1 GTSNPN, CDR2 SVGIG (reference sequence). The CDR3 runs 15 residues. V dropped 3 bases and J dropped 4 bases, with 15 bases sitting between them. The CDR3 spells CAWSDKGVGTGELFF. CDR3 DNA sequence: TGTGCCTGGAGCGACAAGGGGGTGGGCACCGGGGAGCTGTTTTTT.

A few counts support this clonotype. For the CDR3, the DNA is TGTGCCAGCAGTTCTACACAGGGGGCTCAGCCCCAGCATTTT. Translation gives CASSSTQGAQPQHF. This rearrangement joins TRBV12-3 or TRBV12-4 to TRBJ1-5; TRBD1 aligns across 9 bases. V trimming: 4 bases; J trimming: 6 bases; junction bases outside the gene matches: 4. The CDR3 contains 14 residues.

The J gene is TRBJ2-2, the V gene TRBV11-3; tentative D call: TRBD2 (5 bases). The ends were cut back, 5 bases at V and 2 bases at J, with 15 bases in the middle. The CDR3 is made up of 16 amino acids. Germline loops: CDR1 SGHNT, CDR2 YENEEA. Here the CDR3 DNA reads TGTGCCAGCAGCCCGAGGACTCCCCCCAACACCGGGGAGCTGTTTTTT. This translates into CASSPRTPPNTGELFF.

This clonotype occurred a few times. The gene calls are TRBV29-1 and TRBJ2-3, with D possibly matching TRBD1 (5 bases). The germline V and J ends were trimmed by 4 bases and 5 bases, with 16 bases remaining between them. Germline V lookup: CDR1 SQVTM, CDR2 ANQGSEA. CDR3 size: 14 residues. The CDR3 sequence: CSVGMLGAGDTQYF. The CDR3 DNA reads TGCAGCGTTGGGATGTTAGGGGCCGGAGATACGCAGTATTTT.

This clonotype came up many times. V is TRBV7-8 and J is TRBJ2-2; perhaps TRBD1 as D (6 bases). The CDR3 runs to 18 residues. Deletions cut 2 bases from V and 5 bases from J, with 21 bases between. The V gene's germline CDR1 is SGHVS and CDR2 FQNEAQ. The CDR3 region is CASSLSRDTPLGTGELFF. The CDR3 DNA sequence: TGTGCCAGCAGCTTATCACGGGACACCCCCTTGGGAACCGGGGAGCTGTTTTTT.

The chain employs TRBV25-1 and TRBJ1-2; a weak D match, TRBD1 (5 bases). The CDR3 is 13 amino acids. Germline lookup yields CDR1 MGHDK and CDR2 SYGVNS. Trimming took off 8 bases at V and 7 bases at J, with 17 bases between the two ends. The CDR3 region is CASAPAGGFGYTF. Written as DNA, the CDR3 is TGTGCCAGCGCCCCGGCTGGGGGTTTTGGCTACACCTTC.

This clonotype has a count of ten or more. The chain combines TRBV20-1 with TRBJ1-5, with 9 bases identical to TRBD1. Germline V gene sequence: CDR1 DFQATT, CDR2 SNEGSKA (reference sequence). The length of the CDR3 is 17 residues. Losses at the gene ends were 1 base for V and 2 bases for J; bases not matched to a gene: 9. The CDR3 coding sequence is TGCAGTGCTAGAGGGACAGGGGCCGAAGGTGGCAATCAGCCCCAGCATTTT. This encodes CSARGTGAEGGNQPQHF.

This clonotype was observed a few times. V is TRBV18 and J is TRBJ1-1; D is unresolved. The CDR3 has 15 amino acids. V was cut by 2 bases and J by 3 bases, with 13 bases left in between. Germline assignment: CDR1 KGHSH and CDR2 LQKENI. This CDR3 reads CASSPVQSIDTEAFF. CDR3 DNA sequence: TGTGCCAGCTCACCAGTACAGAGTATAGACACTGAAGCTTTCTTT.

This clonotype was recorded a few times. The chain couples TRBV4-3 to TRBJ1-2; TRBD1 matches at 7 bases. Germline V gene data show CDR1 as LGHNA and CDR2 as YSLEER. The CDR3 consists of 14 residues. J lost 8 bases, V lost 2 bases, and 8 bases had no gene match. The CDR3 loop is CASSQRQGASGYTF. CDR3 nucleotide sequence: TGCGCCAGCAGCCAAAGACAGGGTGCCTCCGGCTACACCTTC.

This clonotype has a count of ten or more. The gene calls are TRBV7-2 and TRBJ1-2; D not resolved. V was shortened by 1 base and J by 4 bases, with 4 bases between the two germline ends. Germline lookup yields CDR1 SGHTA and CDR2 FQGNSA. The CDR3 runs 12 residues. The CDR3 loop is CASSLVGYGYTF. The CDR3 bases are TGTGCCAGCAGCTTAGTGGGCTATGGCTACACCTTC.

This chain links TRBV27 with TRBJ2-5; 7 bases line up with TRBD2. The CDR3 covers 15 residues. Per the germline V gene, CDR1 is MNHEY and CDR2 is SMNVEV (reference sequence). V lost 4 bases, J lost 4 bases, and 9 bases stayed unmatched. CDR3 amino acids: CASSYWGGNIETQYF. In DNA form, the CDR3 reads TGTGCCAGCAGTTACTGGGGGGGAAACATAGAGACCCAGTACTTC.

The table lists this clonotype with many counts. The chain carries TRBV10-1 and TRBJ2-2; D uncertain. The CDR3 is made up of 13 amino acids. Looked up from germline, CDR1 is WNHNN and CDR2 is SYGVQD (reference sequence). V was clipped by 4 bases and J by 6 bases, with 9 bases between them. CDR3 nucleotide sequence: TGCGCCAGCAGTGCCCTGGTATCCGGGGAGCTGTTTTTT. It codes for CASSALVSGELFF.

At least ten counts were recorded for this clonotype. CDR3 amino acids: CASSPDQKQGDEQFF. As DNA, the CDR3 is TGTGCCAGCAGCCCGGACCAAAAACAGGGGGATGAGCAGTTCTTC. J is TRBJ2-1 and V is TRBV5-8; TRBD1 agrees at 8 bases. The CDR3 sequence is 15 residues long. The V segment lost 4 bases and the J segment 8 bases; nucleotides outside the gene matches: 11. Germline values: CDR1 SGHTS, CDR2 YDEGEE.

This clonotype appeared many times. The chain links TRBV7-9 to TRBJ1-1, with a tentative D call TRBD1 (5 bases). The germline V and J ends were trimmed by 4 bases and 10 bases, with 13 bases remaining between them. CDR1 and CDR2 (germline): SEHNR, FQNEAQ (reference sequence). This CDR3 contains 12 residues. The CDR3 nucleotides are TGTGCCAGCAGCTCCGAGGGGCCCCCAGCTTTCTTT. Translated, it gives CASSSEGPPAFF.